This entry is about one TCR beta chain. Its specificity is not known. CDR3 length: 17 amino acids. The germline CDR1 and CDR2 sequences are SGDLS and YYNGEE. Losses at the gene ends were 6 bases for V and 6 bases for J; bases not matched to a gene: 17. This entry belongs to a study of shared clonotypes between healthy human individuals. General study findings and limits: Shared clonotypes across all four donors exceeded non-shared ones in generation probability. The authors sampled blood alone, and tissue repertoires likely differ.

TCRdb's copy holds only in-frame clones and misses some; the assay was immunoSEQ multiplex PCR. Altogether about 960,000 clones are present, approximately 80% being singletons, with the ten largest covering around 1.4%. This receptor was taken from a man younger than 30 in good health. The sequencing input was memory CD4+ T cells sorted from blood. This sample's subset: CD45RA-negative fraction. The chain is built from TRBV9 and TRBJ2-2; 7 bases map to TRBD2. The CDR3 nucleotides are TGTGCCAGCACGAAAAGTCGGGCGGGAGTAACCGCCGGGGAGCTGTTTTTT. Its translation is CASTKSRAGVTAGELFF.